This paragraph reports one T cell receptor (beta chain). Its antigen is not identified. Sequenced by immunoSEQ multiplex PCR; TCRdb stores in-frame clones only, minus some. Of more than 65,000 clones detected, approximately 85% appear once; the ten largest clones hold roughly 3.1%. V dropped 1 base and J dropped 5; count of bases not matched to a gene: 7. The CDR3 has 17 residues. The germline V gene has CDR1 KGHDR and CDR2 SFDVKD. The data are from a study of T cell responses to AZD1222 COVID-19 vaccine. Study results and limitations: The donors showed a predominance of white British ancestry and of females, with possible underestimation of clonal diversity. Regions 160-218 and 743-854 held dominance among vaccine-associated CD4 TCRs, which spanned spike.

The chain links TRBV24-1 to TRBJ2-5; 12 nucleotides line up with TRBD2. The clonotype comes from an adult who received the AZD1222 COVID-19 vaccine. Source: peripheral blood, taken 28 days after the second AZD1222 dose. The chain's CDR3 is CATSDFALAGGTETQYF. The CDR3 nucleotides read TGTGCCACCAGTGATTTTGCCCTAGCGGGAGGGACCGAGACCCAGTACTTC.